The clone carrying this T cell receptor beta chain was counted only a few times. Antigen unknown. The sample comes from a study of metastatic and nonmetastatic thyroid tumors. The overall study: Comparative analysis of repertoires was undertaken across blood and tumor or nodule tissue obtained from malignant and benign thyroid patients. Study results and caveats: Malignant thyroid tumors reportedly exceeded benign nodules significantly in TCR beta diversity, with the difference appearing in blood and tumor.

Authors' methods: Clinicopathological groups differed in CDR3, with these differences serving to build a distant-metastasis classifier for papillary thyroid cancer. TCRdb recomputed clones from the PCR reads via MiXCR. TCRdb, not the authors, supplied the V and J calls. The table lists about 40,000 clones, less than 20% of them singletons. All patients were treatment-naive before thyroid surgery. This CDR3 is 10 amino acids long. The V end lost 8 bases, the J end lost 14 bases, and 12 bases lay between the germline ends. Germline loops: CDR1 LNHDA, CDR2 SQIVND (reference sequence). The material sequenced was blood. The rearrangement links TRBV19 to TRBJ2-2; the D is unclear. This sequence was found in a female donor with papillary thyroid cancer or a benign thyroid nodule (not recorded which). Some clones in this sample may be carry-over from other donors' samples. The DNA for the CDR3 is TGTGCCAGTGGTCACCGGTATCTGTTTTTT. It codes for CASGHRYLFF.